This TCR beta chain was recovered during a study of blood T cell repertoires in COVID-19. For the study at large: COVID-19 samples from acute and convalescent phases originated in the United States, Italy and Spain. From T cells, B-cell-depleted T cells, or PBMCs came the material, which was cDNA or gDNA.

This CDR3 is built from 15 residues. How the authors handled the data: Nucleated cell number was recorded as an estimate derived from reference gene primer amplification. Data came from immunoSEQ multiplex PCR; TCRdb stores just in-frame clones and leaves some out. V, J and clone size derive from that table, while D and trimming were established from the DNA sequence. The table records approximately 100,000 clones, roughly 84% of them present only once. The clonotype was recovered from a man aged 60-69 years with acute or convalescent COVID-19. V is TRBV21-1 and J is TRBJ1-1. TRBV21-1 is termed a pseudogene. The sequenced sample was peripheral blood. CDR3 in DNA: TGTGCCAGCAGCAAAGCGCATCACGGGGGGACTGAAGCTTTCTTT. As protein: CASSKAHHGGTEAFF.